This T cell receptor beta chain is from a study of T cell responses to AZD1222 COVID-19 vaccine. Study observations and caveats: Two AZD1222 administrations were followed by greater Spike-specific TCR breadth and depth.

The CDR3 is 15 amino acids. Trimming pared 0 bases from V and 3 bases from J, leaving 10 bases between. The germline gives CDR1 SGDLS, CDR2 YYNGEE. Turning to this clone: Antigen unknown.

Measured with immunoSEQ multiplex PCR; TCRdb has only the in-frame clones, and not every one. Of about 130,000 clones in the sample, approximately 90% were seen once. The TCR originated in an adult who received the AZD1222 COVID-19 vaccine. Sequences were derived from peripheral blood, sampled 28 days after the second AZD1222 dose. This chain links TRBV9 with TRBJ2-1, with TRBD1 as a possible D gene (6 bases). The CDR3 nucleotides read TGTGCCAGCAGCGTAGAGGGGACAATCTACAATGAGCAGTTCTTC. Its protein product is CASSVEGTIYNEQFF.